Shown below are 20 T cell receptor beta chains from a single sample sequenced in a study of PD-L1 blockade in urothelial cancer. Here immunoSEQ multiplex PCR was the method, and the copy in TCRdb shows in-frame clones only, minus some. The sample includes some 51,000 clones, approximately 90% of them seen just once. Described time point: peripheral blood 6 weeks after treatment start. The sample consisted of PBMCs, taken around atezolizumab (anti-PD-L1) treatment. These receptors originate from a man in his 60s with urothelial cancer.

This clone was detected only once. This chain uses TRBV2 with TRBJ2-3; tentative D call: TRBD1 (5 bases). Germline CDR1 is SNHLY and CDR2 is FYNNEI. This CDR3 spans 16 amino acids. The ends were cut back, 6 bases at V and 1 base at J, with 17 bases in the middle. CDR3 sequence (DNA): TGTGCCAGCAGCCCGTTAAGGGGAACGCGCACAGATACGCAGTATTTT. Translating it yields CASSPLRGTRTDTQYF.

The rearrangement uses TRBV6-5 and TRBJ2-2; 8 bases line up with TRBD1. There are 15 residues in the CDR3. The junction had 6 bases not matched to a gene; V was cut back by 6 bases and J by 3 bases. Germline V gene data show CDR1 as MNHEY and CDR2 as SVGAGI. The CDR3 region is CASSRTGRDTGELFF. The CDR3 DNA follows: TGTGCCAGCAGCCGGACAGGGCGCGACACCGGGGAGCTGTTTTTT.

The chain couples TRBV7-9 to TRBJ2-2, with 8 positions matching TRBD1. The CDR3 length is 15 residues. Germline CDR1 is SEHNR and CDR2 is FQNEAQ (reference sequence). V lost 4 bases, J lost 1 base, and 2 bases stayed unmatched. CDR3 loop: CASSSGQGNTGELFF. CDR3 nucleotides: TGTGCCAGCAGCTCCGGACAGGGGAACACCGGGGAGCTGTTTTTT. The whole variable domain, filled in from reference TRBV7-9 and TRBJ2-2, reads DTGVSQNPRHKITKRGQNVTFRCDPISEHNRLYWYRQTLGQGPEFLTYFQNEAQLEKSRLLSDRFSAERPKGSFSTLEIQRTEQGDSAMYLCASSSGQGNTGELFFGEGSRLTVL.

CDR3 protein: CASSVGVSGEKNSPLHF. CDR3 bases: TGTGCCAGCAGCGTAGGTGTATCAGGGGAGAAGAATTCACCCCTCCACTTT. The gene calls are TRBV9 and TRBJ1-6; a possible D gene is TRBD1 (6 bases). Per germline, CDR1 SGDLS and CDR2 YYNGEE. The CDR3 has 17 residues. Trimming removed 0 bases at V and 7 bases at J, with 17 bases between.

This rearrangement joins TRBV2 to TRBJ1-5; TRBD1 might be the D (5 bases). Trimming stripped 4 bases from V and 5 bases from J, with 12 bases between. The CDR3 runs to 14 residues. The V gene's germline CDR1 is SNHLY and CDR2 FYNNEI. CDR3 protein: CASSGAGYYQPQHF. The CDR3 DNA reads TGTGCCAGCAGTGGGGCAGGGTATTATCAGCCCCAGCATTTT.

The rearrangement links TRBV27 to TRBJ1-1, with D maybe TRBD1 (5 bases). Trimming shortened V by 3 bases and J by 6 bases, and 8 bases separated the two germline ends. The CDR3 loop spans 12 amino acids. CDR1 and CDR2 from the germline V gene are MNHEY and SMNVEV (reference sequence). This CDR3 is CASSLTGAEAFF. CDR3 coding DNA: TGTGCCAGCAGTTTGACGGGGGCTGAAGCTTTCTTT.

This rearrangement joins TRBV7-2 to TRBJ1-2; D uncertain. Germline CDR1 SGHTA, CDR2 FQGNSA. Between the trimmed V and J ends, which lost 5 bases and 4 bases, there was a span of 14 bases. This CDR3 contains 14 residues. The CDR3 nucleotides read TGTGCCAGCAGCATGACCCCGGAGGGCTATGGCTACACCTTC. The encoded protein is CASSMTPEGYGYTF. The full variable domain, completed using reference TRBV7-2 and TRBJ1-2, is GAGVSQSPSNKVTEKGKDVELRCDPISGHTALYWYRQSLGQGLEFLIYFQGNSAPDKSGLPSDRFSAERTGGSVSTLTIQRTQQEDSAVYLCASSMTPEGYGYTFGSGTRLTVV.

The genes are TRBV5-1 and TRBJ2-7, with 7 bases that match TRBD2. The germline V gene encodes CDR1 SGHRS and CDR2 YFSETQ. V shed 4 bases and J 0 bases; nucleotides not matched to a gene: 4. This CDR3 spans 14 amino acids. In nucleotides, the CDR3 is TGCGCCAGCAGCGTGAGCGGGGTCTCCTACGAGCAGTACTTC. Residues: CASSVSGVSYEQYF. Drawing the rest from reference TRBV5-1 and TRBJ2-7, the complete variable domain is KAGVTQTPRYLIKTRGQQVTLSCSPISGHRSVSWYQQTPGQGLQFLFEYFSETQRNKGNFPGRFSGRQFSNSRSEMNVSTLELGDSALYLCASSVSGVSYEQYFGPGTRLTVT.

The chain joins TRBV10-3 to TRBJ1-1, with TRBD1 as a possible D gene (6 bases). The CDR3 sequence is 14 residues long. V was cut by 6 bases and J by 4 bases, with 15 bases left in between. Germline assignment: CDR1 ENHRY and CDR2 SYGVKD. In DNA, the CDR3 is TGTGCCATCAGGAAAGAACAGGGCGGCACTGAAGCTTTCTTT. As protein: CAIRKEQGGTEAFF.

This chain connects TRBV2 to TRBJ2-5; 7 nucleotides match TRBD2. Unmatched junction bases numbered 6, after V lost 6 bases and J lost 2 bases. This CDR3 region has 14 residues. Germline CDR1 reads SNHLY; CDR2 reads FYNNEI. CDR3 amino acids: CASRGGTIQETQYF. In DNA, the CDR3 is TGTGCCAGCAGGGGAGGGACTATACAAGAGACCCAGTACTTC.

The genes are TRBV4-3 and TRBJ2-1; TRBD2 matches 8 bases. Germline CDR1 is LGHNA and CDR2 is YSLEER. This CDR3 contains 17 residues. V dropped 0 bases and J dropped 2; count of bases not matched to a gene: 6. CDR3 residues: CASSQDFGTSTYNEQFF. The CDR3 DNA reads as TGCGCCAGCAGCCAAGATTTTGGGACTAGTACCTACAATGAGCAGTTCTTC.

This chain uses TRBV29-1 with TRBJ2-7, with 9 positions matching TRBD1. CDR3 length: 12 residues. Per the germline V gene, CDR1 is SQVTM and CDR2 is ANQGSEA. Losses at the gene ends were 6 bases for V and 3 bases for J; bases not matched to a gene: 3. The CDR3 sequence is CSVGTGHYEQYF. CDR3 DNA: TGCAGCGTCGGGACAGGGCACTACGAGCAGTACTTC.

This chain joins TRBV14 and TRBJ2-3; weak D call: TRBD2 (5 bases). V was trimmed by 3 bases and J by 10 bases, leaving 23 bases between them. Germline V gene data show CDR1 as SGHDN and CDR2 as FVKESK. The CDR3 consists of 16 residues. The CDR3 here is CASSHREIADRSAQYF. The CDR3 coding sequence is TGTGCCAGCAGCCACCGGGAAATCGCTGACCGATCGGCGCAGTATTTT.

V gene TRBV19 combines with J gene TRBJ2-1; possible D gene TRBD2, 6 bases. V shed 1 base and J shed 8 bases, with 15 bases lying between them. CDR1 and CDR2 from the germline V gene are LNHDA and SQIVND (reference sequence). The CDR3 is 15 amino acids. The CDR3 protein is CASSIGGAGKDEQFF. The CDR3 DNA reads as TGTGCCAGTAGTATAGGTGGTGCGGGGAAGGATGAGCAGTTCTTC.

The genes are TRBV13 and TRBJ2-1, with D maybe TRBD2 (6 bases). There are 14 residues in the CDR3. CDR1 is PRHDT and CDR2 is FYEKMQ in the germline V gene (reference sequence). V lost 3 bases and J 6 bases, leaving 12 bases between the germline ends. CDR3 sequence: CASSFPRRGNEQFF. The CDR3 nucleotides read TGTGCCAGCAGCTTTCCTAGGAGGGGCAATGAGCAGTTCTTC.

V usage is TRBV6-1 and J usage is TRBJ1-6; perhaps TRBD1 as D (5 bases). In germline, CDR1 is MNHNS, CDR2 SASEGT. The CDR3 is 13 amino acids. The V gene lost 0 bases and the J gene lost 18 bases, with 15 bases spanning the gap. CDR3 DNA sequence: TGTGCCAGCAGTGAAGCGCTTCAGGGTATATGCCACTTT. This codes for CASSEALQGICHF.

V and J are TRBV7-6 and TRBJ2-1; D might be TRBD2 (5 bases). Trimming took off 5 bases at V and 0 bases at J, with 17 bases between the two ends. The germline V gene encodes CDR1 SGHVS and CDR2 FNYEAQ. This CDR3 has 17 amino acids. The CDR3 region is CASSPGIYGSSYNEQFF. CDR3 DNA sequence: TGTGCCAGCAGCCCAGGCATTTATGGGAGCTCCTACAATGAGCAGTTCTTC.

The gene calls are TRBV7-9 and TRBJ2-7, with TRBD1 identical over 10 bases. The V gene's germline CDR1 is SEHNR and CDR2 FQNEAQ (reference sequence). V lost 3 bases and J lost 6; bases outside the gene matches: 5. The CDR3 consists of 14 residues. CDR3 DNA sequence: TGTGCCAGCAGCTTGGGGACAGGGGCTCTCGAGCAGTACTTC. This translates into CASSLGTGALEQYF.

This clone came up once. The V call is TRBV15, the J call TRBJ1-2; possibly TRBD1 for D (5 bases). The CDR3 is 16 amino acids. Trimming took 0 bases from V and 2 from J, leaving 13 bases between them. Germline lookup yields CDR1 LNHNV and CDR2 YYDKDF (reference sequence). The CDR3 loop reads CATSRDLGQGNYGYTF. The CDR3 DNA is TGTGCCACCAGCAGAGATCTCGGACAAGGGAACTATGGCTACACCTTC.

The chain carries TRBV5-4 and TRBJ2-7; maybe TRBD1 (6 bases). The germline V gene encodes CDR1 SGHNT and CDR2 YYREEE (reference sequence). V was trimmed by 1 base and J by 2 bases, leaving 13 bases between them. CDR3 length: 15 residues. CDR3 DNA: TGTGCCAGCAGCTTGCGCAAGGGACAAGCCTACGAGCAGTACTTC. As protein: CASSLRKGQAYEQYF.